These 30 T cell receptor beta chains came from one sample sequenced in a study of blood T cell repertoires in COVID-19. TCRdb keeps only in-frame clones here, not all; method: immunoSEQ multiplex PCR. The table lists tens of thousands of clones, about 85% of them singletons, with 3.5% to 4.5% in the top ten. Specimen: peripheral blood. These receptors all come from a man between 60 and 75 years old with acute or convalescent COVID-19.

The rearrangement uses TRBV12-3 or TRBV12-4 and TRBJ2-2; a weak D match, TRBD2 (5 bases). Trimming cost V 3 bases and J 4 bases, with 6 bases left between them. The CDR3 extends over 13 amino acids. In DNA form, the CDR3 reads TGTGCCAGCAGTTTTGCGGGCACCGGGGAGCTGTTTTTT. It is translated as CASSFAGTGELFF.

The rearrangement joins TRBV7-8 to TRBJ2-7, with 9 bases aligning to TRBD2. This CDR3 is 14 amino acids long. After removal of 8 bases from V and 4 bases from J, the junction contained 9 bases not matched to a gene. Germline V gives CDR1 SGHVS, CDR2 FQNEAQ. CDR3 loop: CASSFLAGSYEQYF. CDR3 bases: TGTGCCAGCTCTTTCCTAGCGGGATCGTACGAGCAGTACTTC.

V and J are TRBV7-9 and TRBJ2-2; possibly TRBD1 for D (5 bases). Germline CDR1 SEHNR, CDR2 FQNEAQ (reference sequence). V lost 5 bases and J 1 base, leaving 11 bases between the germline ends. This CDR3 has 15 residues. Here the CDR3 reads CASSPWQGNTGELFF. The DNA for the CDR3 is TGTGCCAGCAGCCCTTGGCAGGGGAACACCGGGGAGCTGTTTTTT.

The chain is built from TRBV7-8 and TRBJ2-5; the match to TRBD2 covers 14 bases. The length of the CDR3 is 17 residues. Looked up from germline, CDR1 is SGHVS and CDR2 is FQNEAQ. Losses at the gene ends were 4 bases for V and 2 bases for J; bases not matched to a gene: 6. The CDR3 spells CASSSGLAGGYQETQYF. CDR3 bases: TGTGCCAGCAGCTCCGGACTAGCGGGGGGTTATCAAGAGACCCAGTACTTC.

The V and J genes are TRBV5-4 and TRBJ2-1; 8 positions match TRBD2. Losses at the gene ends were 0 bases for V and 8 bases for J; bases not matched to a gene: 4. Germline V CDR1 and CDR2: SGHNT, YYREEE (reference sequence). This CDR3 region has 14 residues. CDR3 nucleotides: TGTGCCAGCAGCTTGGCTAGCGGGCATGATGAGCAGTTCTTC. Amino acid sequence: CASSLASGHDEQFF.

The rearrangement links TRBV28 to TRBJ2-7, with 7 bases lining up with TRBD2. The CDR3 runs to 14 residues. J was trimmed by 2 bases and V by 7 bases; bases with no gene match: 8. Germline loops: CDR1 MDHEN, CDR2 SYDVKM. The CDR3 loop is CASKPHGGTYEQYF. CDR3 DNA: TGTGCCAGCAAGCCACACGGGGGGACCTACGAGCAGTACTTC.

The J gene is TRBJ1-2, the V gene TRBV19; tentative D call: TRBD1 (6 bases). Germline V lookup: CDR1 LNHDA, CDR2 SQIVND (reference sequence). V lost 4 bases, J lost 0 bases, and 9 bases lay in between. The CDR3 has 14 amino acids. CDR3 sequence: CASSSGGPNYGYTF. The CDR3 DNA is TGTGCCAGTAGTAGCGGGGGGCCTAACTATGGCTACACCTTC.

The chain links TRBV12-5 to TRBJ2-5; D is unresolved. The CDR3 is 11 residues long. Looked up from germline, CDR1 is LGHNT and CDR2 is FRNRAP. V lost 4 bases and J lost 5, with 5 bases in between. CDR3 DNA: TGTGCTAGTGGTTCCGGGGAGACCCAGTACTTC. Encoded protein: CASGSGETQYF.

The CDR3 bases are TGCAGTGCTAGTCTGGACAGCCGCTACGAGCAGTACTTC. As protein: CSASLDSRYEQYF. V is TRBV20-1 and J is TRBJ2-7, with a weak D call TRBD1 (6 bases). With 3 bases removed from V and 3 bases from J, the gap between germline ends came to 12 bases. The CDR3 is made up of 13 amino acids. CDR1 DFQATT and CDR2 SNEGSKA come from the germline V gene (reference sequence).

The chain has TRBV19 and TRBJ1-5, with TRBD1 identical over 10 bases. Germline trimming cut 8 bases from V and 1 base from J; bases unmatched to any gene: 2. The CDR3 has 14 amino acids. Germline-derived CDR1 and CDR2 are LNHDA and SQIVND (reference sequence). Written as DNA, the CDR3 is TGTGCCAGTCGACAGGGGGCGAGCAATCAGCCCCAGCATTTT. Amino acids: CASRQGASNQPQHF.

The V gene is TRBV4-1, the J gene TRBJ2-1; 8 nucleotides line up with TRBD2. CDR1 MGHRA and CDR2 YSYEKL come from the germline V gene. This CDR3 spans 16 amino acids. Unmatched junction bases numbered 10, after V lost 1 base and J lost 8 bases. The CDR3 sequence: CASSQGPRGAGDEQFF. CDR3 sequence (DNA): TGCGCCAGCAGCCAAGGTCCCCGGGGAGCGGGAGATGAGCAGTTCTTC.

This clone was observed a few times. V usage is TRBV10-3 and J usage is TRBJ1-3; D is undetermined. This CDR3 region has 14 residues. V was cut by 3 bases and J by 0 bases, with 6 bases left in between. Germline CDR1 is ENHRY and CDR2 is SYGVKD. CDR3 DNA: TGTGCCATCAGTGACTCGAGCTCTGGAAACACCATATATTTT. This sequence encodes CAISDSSSGNTIYF.

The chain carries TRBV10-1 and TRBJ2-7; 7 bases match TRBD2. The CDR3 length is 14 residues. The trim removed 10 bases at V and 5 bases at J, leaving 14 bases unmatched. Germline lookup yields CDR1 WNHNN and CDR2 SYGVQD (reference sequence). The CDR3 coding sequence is TGCGCCAATCCCCTGTGGGGGGGGTTGGACGAGCAGTACTTC. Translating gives CANPLWGGLDEQYF.

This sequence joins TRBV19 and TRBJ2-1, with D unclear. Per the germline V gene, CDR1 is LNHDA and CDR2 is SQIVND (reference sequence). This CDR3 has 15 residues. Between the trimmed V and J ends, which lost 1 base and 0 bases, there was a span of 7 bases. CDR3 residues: CASSIGRSSYNEQFF. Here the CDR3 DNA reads TGTGCCAGTAGTATAGGTAGGAGCTCCTACAATGAGCAGTTCTTC.

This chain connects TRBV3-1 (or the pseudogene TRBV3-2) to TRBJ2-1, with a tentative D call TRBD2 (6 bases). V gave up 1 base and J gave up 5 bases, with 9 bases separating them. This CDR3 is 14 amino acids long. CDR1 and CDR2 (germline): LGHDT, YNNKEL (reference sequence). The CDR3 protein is CASSQGGLHNEQFF. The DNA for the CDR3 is TGTGCCAGCAGCCAAGGGGGACTTCACAATGAGCAGTTCTTC.

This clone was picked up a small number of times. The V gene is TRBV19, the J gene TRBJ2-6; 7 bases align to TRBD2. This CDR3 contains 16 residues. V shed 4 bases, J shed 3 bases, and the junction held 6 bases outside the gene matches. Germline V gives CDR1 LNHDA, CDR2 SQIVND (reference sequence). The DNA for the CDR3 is TGTGCCAGTAGTAAATTGGGAGGGGTTGGGGCCAACGTCCTGACTTTC. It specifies CASSKLGGVGANVLTF.

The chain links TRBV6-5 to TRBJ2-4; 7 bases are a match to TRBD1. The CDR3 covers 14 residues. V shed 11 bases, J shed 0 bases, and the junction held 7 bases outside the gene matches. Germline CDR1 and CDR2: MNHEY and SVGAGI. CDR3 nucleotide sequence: TGTGCCGGACAGGTTACTATAGCCAAAAACATTCAGTACTTC. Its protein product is CAGQVTIAKNIQYF.

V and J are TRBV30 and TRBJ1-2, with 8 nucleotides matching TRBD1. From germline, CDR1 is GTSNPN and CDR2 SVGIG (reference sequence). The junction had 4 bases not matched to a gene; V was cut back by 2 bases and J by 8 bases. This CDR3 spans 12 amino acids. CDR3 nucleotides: TGTGCCTGGAGTAGCGGACAGGGAGGCTACACCTTC. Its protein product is CAWSSGQGGYTF.

The CDR3 loop is CASALEVDTEAFF. In nucleotides, the CDR3 is TGTGCCAGCGCCCTAGAAGTGGACACTGAAGCTTTCTTT. The chain uses TRBV9 and TRBJ1-1; unclear D gene. The CDR3 extends over 13 amino acids. Germline CDR1 is SGDLS and CDR2 is YYNGEE. Trimming left V 7 bases short and J 3 bases short, with 13 bases between.

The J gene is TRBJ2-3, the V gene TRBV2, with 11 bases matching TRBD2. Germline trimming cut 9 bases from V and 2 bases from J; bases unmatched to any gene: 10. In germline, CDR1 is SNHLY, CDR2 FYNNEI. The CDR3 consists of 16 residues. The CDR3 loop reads CASTTSGRRVTDTQYF. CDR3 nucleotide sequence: TGTGCCAGTACCACTAGCGGGAGAAGGGTCACAGATACGCAGTATTTT.

CDR3 DNA sequence: TGTGCCAGCAGCCGCGGGACCGGGGCCGTGGAAGCTTTCTTT. Protein: CASSRGTGAVEAFF. The rearrangement links TRBV3-1 (or the pseudogene TRBV3-2) to TRBJ1-1; D perhaps matches TRBD1 (5 bases). Deletions cut 4 bases from V and 8 bases from J, with 17 bases between. From germline, CDR1 is LGHDT and CDR2 YNNKEL (reference sequence). The CDR3 extends over 14 amino acids.

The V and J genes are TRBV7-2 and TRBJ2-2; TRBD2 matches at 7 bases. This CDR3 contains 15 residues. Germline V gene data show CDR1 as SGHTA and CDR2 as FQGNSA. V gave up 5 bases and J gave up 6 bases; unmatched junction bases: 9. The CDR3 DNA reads TGTGCCAGCAGCCCTTGGGGGGGTACGTCCGGGGAGCTGTTTTTT. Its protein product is CASSPWGGTSGELFF.

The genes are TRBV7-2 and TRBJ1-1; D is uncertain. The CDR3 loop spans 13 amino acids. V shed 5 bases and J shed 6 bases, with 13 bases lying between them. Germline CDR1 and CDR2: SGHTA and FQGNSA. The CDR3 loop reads CASSPTPSPEAFF. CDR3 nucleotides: TGTGCCAGCAGCCCTACACCTAGCCCTGAAGCTTTCTTT.

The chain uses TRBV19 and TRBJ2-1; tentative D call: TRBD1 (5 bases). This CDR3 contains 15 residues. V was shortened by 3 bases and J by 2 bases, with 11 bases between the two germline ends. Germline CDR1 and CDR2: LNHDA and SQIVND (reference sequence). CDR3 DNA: TGTGCCAGTAGTATGGCCAGGGCCGCCTACAATGAGCAGTTCTTC. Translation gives CASSMARAAYNEQFF. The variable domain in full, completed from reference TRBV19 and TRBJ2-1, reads DGGITQSPKYLFRKEGQNVTLSCEQNLNHDAMYWYRQDPGQGLRLIYYSQIVNDFQKGDIAEGYSVSREKKESFPLTVTSAQKNPTAFYLCASSMARAAYNEQFFGPGTRLTVL.

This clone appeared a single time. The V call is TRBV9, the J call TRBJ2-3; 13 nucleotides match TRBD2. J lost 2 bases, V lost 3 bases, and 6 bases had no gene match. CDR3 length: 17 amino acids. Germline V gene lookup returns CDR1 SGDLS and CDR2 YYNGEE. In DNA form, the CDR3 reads TGTGCCAGCAGCGGGAGACTAGCGGGGGGCCCCACAGATACGCAGTATTTT. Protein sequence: CASSGRLAGGPTDTQYF. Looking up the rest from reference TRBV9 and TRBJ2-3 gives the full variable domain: DSGVTQTPKHLITATGQRVTLRCSPRSGDLSVYWYQQSLDQGLQFLIQYYNGEERAKGNILERFSAQQFPDLHSELNLSSLELGDSALYFCASSGRLAGGPTDTQYFGPGTRLTVL.

CDR3 amino acids: CASSSGQGPSGNQPQHF. The CDR3 DNA reads TGTGCCAGCAGCTCTGGACAGGGTCCCTCGGGCAATCAGCCCCAGCATTTT. The chain joins TRBV28 to TRBJ1-5; 8 nucleotides line up with TRBD1. The germline V gene encodes CDR1 MDHEN and CDR2 SYDVKM. CDR3 length equals 17 residues. Trimming cost V 6 bases and J 2 bases; bases outside gene matches: 12.

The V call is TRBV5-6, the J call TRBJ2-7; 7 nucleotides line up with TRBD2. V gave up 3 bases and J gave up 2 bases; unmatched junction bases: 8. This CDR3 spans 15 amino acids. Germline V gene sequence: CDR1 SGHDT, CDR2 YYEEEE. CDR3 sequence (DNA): TGTGCCAGCAGCTCCTCACTAGCGCCCACCTACGAGCAGTACTTC. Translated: CASSSSLAPTYEQYF.

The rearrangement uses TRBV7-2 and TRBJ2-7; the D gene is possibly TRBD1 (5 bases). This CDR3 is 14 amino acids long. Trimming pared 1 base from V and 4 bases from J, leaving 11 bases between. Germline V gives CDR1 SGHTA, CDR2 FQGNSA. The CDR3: CASSLVDSRYEQYF. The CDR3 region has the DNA TGTGCCAGCAGCTTAGTCGACAGCCGGTACGAGCAGTACTTC.

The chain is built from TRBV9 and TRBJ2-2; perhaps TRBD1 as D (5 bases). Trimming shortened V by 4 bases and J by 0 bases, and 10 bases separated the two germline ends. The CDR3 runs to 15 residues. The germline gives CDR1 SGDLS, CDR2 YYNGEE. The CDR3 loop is CASSPRTTNTGELFF. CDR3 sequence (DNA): TGTGCCAGCAGCCCCCGGACAACGAACACCGGGGAGCTGTTTTTT.

The chain's CDR3 is CASRSSGAAGELFF. For the CDR3, the DNA is TGTGCCAGCAGGTCCTCAGGGGCGGCCGGGGAGCTGTTTTTT. The rearrangement uses TRBV3-1 (or the pseudogene TRBV3-2) and TRBJ2-2; maybe TRBD1 (6 bases). The CDR3 runs to 14 residues. Per the germline V gene, CDR1 is LGHDT and CDR2 is YNNKEL (reference sequence). Trimming pared 6 bases from V and 6 bases from J, leaving 14 bases between.